Below are 21 T cell receptor beta chains sequenced from a single sample in a study of blood T cell repertoires in COVID-19. The table came from immunoSEQ multiplex PCR; TCRdb's copy has only in-frame clones and leaves some out. This table holds hundreds of thousands of clones, approximately 90% found once. Material for sequencing was PBMCs or T cells enriched from blood (not recorded which). The receptors were sampled from a man aged 45-65 years who had been exposed to COVID-19.

The J gene is TRBJ1-3, the V gene TRBV9, with D uncertain. Trimming pared 3 bases from V and 0 bases from J, leaving 16 bases between. CDR1 SGDLS and CDR2 YYNGEE come from the germline V gene. This CDR3 has 17 residues. The CDR3 sequence is CASSAQPGLISGNTIYF. The CDR3, as DNA: TGTGCCAGCAGCGCCCAACCCGGACTCATCTCTGGAAACACCATATATTTT.

Written as DNA, the CDR3 is TGTGCCAGCAGCTTTCCGTTCTCTGGGGCCAACGTCCTGACTTTC. This translates into CASSFPFSGANVLTF. V usage is TRBV5-5 and J usage is TRBJ2-6, with no clear D. The CDR3 consists of 15 residues. Germline V gene sequence: CDR1 SGHKS, CDR2 YYEKEE (reference sequence). Trimming removed 2 bases at V and 0 bases at J, with 6 bases between. The variable domain in full, with the rest retrieved from reference TRBV5-5 and TRBJ2-6, is DAGVTQSPTHLIKTRGQQVTLRCSPISGHKSVSWYQQVLGQGPQFIFQYYEKEERGRGNFPDRFSARQFPNYSSELNVNALLLGDSALYLCASSFPFSGANVLTFGAGSRLTVL.

The chain combines TRBV19 with TRBJ2-1; 7 positions agree with TRBD1. The germline gives CDR1 LNHDA, CDR2 SQIVND (reference sequence). The ends lost 6 bases at V and 7 bases at J; junction bases unmatched: 3. The CDR3 runs to 12 residues. CDR3 sequence: CASRGTANEQFF. The CDR3 DNA reads TGTGCCAGTAGGGGGACAGCGAATGAGCAGTTCTTC.

The rearrangement links TRBV28 to TRBJ1-2; 7 positions agree with TRBD1. The CDR3 is 15 amino acids. The J segment lost 4 bases and the V segment lost 8 bases, leaving 13 bases of the junction unmatched. Germline V gene data show CDR1 as MDHEN and CDR2 as SYDVKM. In nucleotides, the CDR3 is TGTGCCAGCGGCTCCCCGGACAGGTCATCCTATGGCTACACCTTC. It specifies CASGSPDRSSYGYTF.

The chain is built from TRBV5-6 and TRBJ2-7; 10 nucleotides line up with TRBD2. V shed 4 bases and J 3 bases; nucleotides not matched to a gene: 7. This CDR3 comprises 15 residues. The germline CDR1 and CDR2 sequences are SGHDT and YYEEEE. CDR3 sequence: CASSLGLAEFYEQYV. As DNA, the CDR3 is TGTGCCAGCAGCCTCGGACTAGCGGAGTTCTACGAGCAGTACGTC.

This rearrangement joins TRBV5-5 to TRBJ2-1; 15 positions agree with TRBD2. Germline values: CDR1 SGHKS, CDR2 YYEKEE (reference sequence). There are 17 residues in the CDR3. The V and J ends lost 2 bases and 5 bases, in that order; junction bases with no gene match: 5. The CDR3 nucleotides read TGTGCCAGCAGCTTTGGACTAGCGGGAGGGACCCACAATGAGCAGTTCTTC. It yields the protein CASSFGLAGGTHNEQFF.

A remark on this clone: One junction end does not reproduce the germline sequence, and a read error may be involved. The J gene is TRBJ1-1, the V gene TRBV3-1 (or the pseudogene TRBV3-2), with TRBD1 as a possible D gene (5 bases). In germline, CDR1 is LGHDT, CDR2 YNNKEL (reference sequence). The CDR3 runs 13 residues. CDR3 sequence: CASRQGQNTEAFF. The CDR3 DNA is TGTGCCAGCAGACAAGGACAGAACACTGAAGCTTTCTTT.

The chain has TRBV24-1 and TRBJ2-7, with D unresolved. Germline V gene data show CDR1 as KGHDR and CDR2 as SFDVKD. The CDR3 is 13 amino acids. With 3 bases removed from V and 2 bases from J, the gap between germline ends came to 7 bases. The DNA for the CDR3 is TGTGCCACCAGTGATCCCGAGACCTACGAGCAGTACTTC. The encoded protein is CATSDPETYEQYF.

The rearrangement links TRBV9 to TRBJ2-1; perhaps TRBD1 as D (6 bases). This CDR3 comprises 16 residues. Germline V lookup: CDR1 SGDLS, CDR2 YYNGEE. With 0 bases removed from V and 1 base from J, the gap between germline ends came to 11 bases. CDR3 loop: CASSVATQGSYNEQFF. CDR3 DNA: TGTGCCAGCAGCGTAGCTACCCAGGGGTCCTACAATGAGCAGTTCTTC.

The chain recombines TRBV4-1 with TRBJ1-2; D is uncertain. V shed 3 bases and J shed 4 bases, with 12 bases lying between them. From germline, CDR1 is MGHRA and CDR2 YSYEKL. This CDR3 region has 14 residues. The CDR3 is CASSQVAGIYGYTF. In nucleotides, the CDR3 is TGCGCCAGCAGCCAGGTGGCCGGGATCTATGGCTACACCTTC.

The J gene is TRBJ1-5, the V gene TRBV10-1; possible D gene TRBD1, 5 bases. The CDR3 sequence is 14 residues long. The germline V gene has CDR1 WNHNN and CDR2 SYGVQD (reference sequence). With 6 bases removed from V and 7 bases from J, the gap between germline ends came to 16 bases. CDR3 DNA sequence: TGCGCCAGCAGGAGGTTAGGGGAAGGCCAGCCCCAGCATTTT. Its translation: CASRRLGEGQPQHF.

The chain combines TRBV9 with TRBJ1-6, with 10 bases identical to TRBD1. The V gene end was trimmed by 3 bases and the J gene end by 7 bases; junction bases not matched to a gene: 13. This CDR3 comprises 18 residues. Germline V lookup: CDR1 SGDLS, CDR2 YYNGEE. The CDR3 is CASSARPDRGLGNSPLHF. The DNA of the CDR3 is TGTGCCAGCAGCGCCCGACCCGACAGGGGGCTAGGGAATTCACCCCTCCACTTT. The complete variable domain, with remaining parts taken from reference TRBV9 and TRBJ1-6, reads DSGVTQTPKHLITATGQRVTLRCSPRSGDLSVYWYQQSLDQGLQFLIQYYNGEERAKGNILERFSAQQFPDLHSELNLSSLELGDSALYFCASSARPDRGLGNSPLHFGNGTRLTVT.

This clone has just one count. The chain has TRBV4-1 and TRBJ1-5; D remains ambiguous. Germline-derived CDR1 and CDR2 are MGHRA and YSYEKL. This CDR3 is 14 amino acids long. The V end was cut by 0 bases, the J end by 9 bases, with 12 bases between. The CDR3 bases are TGCGCCAGCAGCCAAGAAGTGGAGGAACGGCCCCAGCATTTT. This gives the protein CASSQEVEERPQHF.

The chain is built from TRBV19 and TRBJ1-3; D unclear. Germline CDR1 is LNHDA and CDR2 is SQIVND (reference sequence). Between the trimmed V and J ends, which lost 3 bases and 0 bases, there was a span of 12 bases. The CDR3 length is 16 residues. CDR3 nucleotide sequence: TGTGCCAGTAGTATCGAGGGCGGCATCTCTGGAAACACCATATATTTT. This gives the protein CASSIEGGISGNTIYF.

CDR3 region: CASSFGGQPNEKLFF. DNA for the CDR3: TGTGCCAGCAGTTTTGGGGGACAGCCGAATGAAAAACTGTTTTTT. The chain uses TRBV27 and TRBJ1-4; 7 bases fit TRBD1. This CDR3 has 15 amino acids. Germline values: CDR1 MNHEY, CDR2 SMNVEV (reference sequence). V shed 3 bases and J 5 bases; nucleotides not matched to a gene: 6. The full variable domain, in which reference TRBV27 and TRBJ1-4 provide the parts outside the CDR3, is EAQVTQNPRYLITVTGKKLTVTCSQNMNHEYMSWYRQDPGLGLRQIYYSMNVEVTDKGDVPEGYKVSRKEKRNFPLILESPSPNQTSLYFCASSFGGQPNEKLFFGSGTQLSVL.

A remark on this clone: The same CDR3 arises from other DNA sequences in this sample as well. The chain joins TRBV5-1 to TRBJ2-3; D unclear. CDR1 and CDR2 from the germline V gene are SGHRS and YFSETQ. CDR3 size: 14 residues. V was pared by 0 bases and J by 0 bases, with 5 bases between. CDR3 in DNA: TGCGCCAGCAGCTTGGGAGCTAGCACAGATACGCAGTATTTT. Its translation: CASSLGASTDTQYF.

This clone has only one observation. This chain connects TRBV7-3 to TRBJ1-1; D not certain. The CDR3 extends over 13 amino acids. The germline gives CDR1 SGHTA, CDR2 FQGTGA. Trimming shortened V by 5 bases and J by 3 bases, and 10 bases separated the two germline ends. The CDR3 coding sequence is TGTGCCAGCAGCCCTCAGAGGGACACTGAAGCTTTCTTT. It specifies CASSPQRDTEAFF. The complete variable domain, with remaining parts taken from reference TRBV7-3 and TRBJ1-1, reads GAGVSQTPSNKVTEKGKYVELRCDPISGHTALYWYRQSLGQGPEFLIYFQGTGAADDSGLPNDRFFAVRPEGSVSTLKIQRTERGDSAVYLCASSPQRDTEAFFGQGTRLTVV.

In this sample, this clone turned up once. This chain links TRBV5-1 with TRBJ2-7; no reliable D call. CDR3 length: 15 residues. Germline-derived CDR1 and CDR2 are SGHRS and YFSETQ. Trimming took 0 bases from V and 0 from J, leaving 10 bases between them. CDR3 protein: CASSLVLQSSYEQYF. CDR3 DNA: TGCGCCAGCAGCTTGGTTTTACAGTCCTCCTACGAGCAGTACTTC. The complete variable domain, with remaining parts taken from reference TRBV5-1 and TRBJ2-7, reads KAGVTQTPRYLIKTRGQQVTLSCSPISGHRSVSWYQQTPGQGLQFLFEYFSETQRNKGNFPGRFSGRQFSNSRSEMNVSTLELGDSALYLCASSLVLQSSYEQYFGPGTRLTVT.

The table lists this clone with a few counts. This chain connects TRBV10-3 to TRBJ1-1, with D unclear. Trimming removed 0 bases at V and 0 bases at J, with 8 bases between. From germline, CDR1 is ENHRY and CDR2 SYGVKD. This CDR3 spans 15 amino acids. CDR3 bases: TGTGCCATCAGTGAGTCCGTGGCCGTGAACACTGAAGCTTTCTTT. Translating gives CAISESVAVNTEAFF.

V gene TRBV7-2 combines with J gene TRBJ2-3; 8 nucleotides agree with TRBD2. V trimming: 3 bases; J trimming: 2 bases; junction bases outside the gene matches: 4. The length of the CDR3 is 15 residues. Per germline, CDR1 SGHTA and CDR2 FQGNSA. This chain's CDR3 is CASSFLGGVTDTQYF. CDR3 nucleotides: TGTGCCAGCAGCTTTCTCGGGGGGGTCACAGATACGCAGTATTTT.

The genes are TRBV28 and TRBJ2-3; maybe TRBD2 (5 bases). Germline CDR1 reads MDHEN; CDR2 reads SYDVKM. This CDR3 is 14 amino acids long. Trimming left V 7 bases short and J 2 bases short, with 13 bases between. The CDR3 coding sequence is TGTGCCAGCACCCTCGTGGGAGTCACAGATACGCAGTATTTT. Amino acid sequence: CASTLVGVTDTQYF.